Detailed here is one T cell receptor (beta chain). Cohorts were based on clinical histories the participants reported. Trimming at V came to 4 bases and at J to 1 base, leaving 4 bases not matched to a gene. Germline V gives CDR1 SGHKS, CDR2 YYEKEE (reference sequence). This CDR3 comprises 15 residues. This entry is derived from a study of blood T cell repertoires in COVID-19. Generated by immunoSEQ multiplex PCR, the TCRdb table keeps only in-frame clones and is missing some. This sample yields 300,000 to 350,000 clones, of which roughly 90% are seen a single time; roughly a tenth belongs to the top ten.

The clonotype originates from a woman under 40 who had recovered from COVID-19. Sequences were obtained from PBMCs or T cells enriched from blood (not recorded which). The chain has TRBV5-5 and TRBJ2-7; 11 nucleotides match TRBD2. The DNA of the CDR3 is TGTGCCAGCAGCCCGGGACTAGCGGTTTCCTACGAGCAGTACTTC. As protein: CASSPGLAVSYEQYF.